Listed below are T cell receptor beta chains from one sample, sequenced in a study of blood T cell repertoires in COVID-19. The assay was immunoSEQ multiplex PCR, and TCRdb's table has in-frame clones only and misses some. The sample has over 450,000 clones, about 88% seen once. The source material was peripheral blood. Receptors were obtained from a woman in her forties or fifties with COVID-19, enrolled during active disease. CDR3s include the opening cysteine and the closing phenylalanine or tryptophan. Each record gives: D gene, clone size, J gene, V gene, CDR3 DNA, CDR3 protein. A D gene is named only where the DNA matches it firmly. Size is omitted from some rows. Given values are once, few, many or a class for expanded clones.

>-|-|TRBJ1-3|TRBV6-5
TGTGCCAGCAGCCGGAAGCTAGATGGAAACACCATATATTTT
CASSRKLDGNTIYF
>-|-|TRBJ2-5|TRBV6-4
TGTGCCAGCAGACTGACAGGTAAATACCAAGAGACCCAGTACTTC
CASRLTGKYQETQYF
>TRBD1|-|TRBJ1-2|TRBV10-3
TGTGCCATCAGTGAGCCACAGACAGGGGACTATGGCTACACCTTC
CAISEPQTGDYGYTF
>TRBD2|-|TRBJ2-1|TRBV30
TGTGCCTGGAGTCTTAGCGGGGGGGGTTATGAGCAGTTCTTC
CAWSLSGGGYEQFF
>-|-|TRBJ1-4|TRBV12-3/TRBV12-4
TGTGCCAGCAGTACCGGGGTAAATGAAAAACTGTTTTTT
CASSTGVNEKLFF
>-|-|TRBJ2-1|TRBV6-1
TGTGCCAGCAGTGACGCGCGCCGGAGGGCAGATGAGCAGTTCTTC
CASSDARRRADEQFF
>TRBD1|-|TRBJ2-7|TRBV30
TGTGCCTGGACCAACCACAGGGGAAACGAGCAGTACTTC
CAWTNHRGNEQYF
>TRBD2|-|TRBJ2-3|TRBV28
TGTGCCAGCAGTTTTCCGGCGGGGGGGCCAGATACGCAGTATTTT
CASSFPAGGPDTQYF
>-|-|TRBJ2-7|TRBV14
TGTGCCAGCAGCCAGGGTCTTGGGAGGGAGCAGTACTTC
CASSQGLGREQYF
>TRBD1|once|TRBJ2-1|TRBV6-5
TGTGCCAGCACCCGGGACAGGGACTACAATGAGCAGTTCTTC
CASTRDRDYNEQFF
>-|-|TRBJ1-3|TRBV30
TGTGCCTGGATGGGGGGGACCGCCTCTGGAAACACCATATATTTT
CAWMGGTASGNTIYF
>-|-|TRBJ1-1|TRBV7-2
TGTGCCAGCAGCCCTGCCATGGACAGGAACACTGAAGCTTTCTTT
CASSPAMDRNTEAFF
>TRBD1|-|TRBJ1-2|TRBV10-3
TGTGCCATCAACCCGACAGGGGAGGATGGCTACACCTTC
CAINPTGEDGYTF
>-|-|TRBJ1-2|TRBV3-1/TRBV3-2
TGTGCCAGCAGCCAAGATCTTGCCGAGGGCTATGGCTACACCTTC
CASSQDLAEGYGYTF
>-|-|TRBJ1-4|TRBV6-1
TGTGCCAGCAGTGAGGAGGGTAGGGAAAAACTGTTTTTT
CASSEEGREKLFF
>-|-|TRBJ1-1|TRBV27
TGTGCCAGCAGTCCAAAACAGCGGCTGTTGGGGACTGAAGCTTTCTTT
CASSPKQRLLGTEAFF
>TRBD1|-|TRBJ2-7|TRBV5-1
TGCGCCAGCAGCTTGTTACAGGGGGCATACGAGCAGTACTTC
CASSLLQGAYEQYF
>TRBD1|once|TRBJ1-5|TRBV15
TGTGCCACCAGTCGACAGGGTGGTCAGCCCCAGCATTTT
CATSRQGGQPQHF
>TRBD2|-|TRBJ2-1|TRBV10-2
TGCGCCAGCTCCTTGGCGGGGGGGCTCAATGAGCAGTTCTTC
CASSLAGGLNEQFF
>-|-|TRBJ1-3|TRBV19
TGTGCCAGTAGTATAGTCGGTACTTCTGGAAACACCATATATTTT
CASSIVGTSGNTIYF
>TRBD1|-|TRBJ2-2|TRBV12-3/TRBV12-4
TGTGCCAGCATGACAGGGACCGGGGAGCTGTTTTTT
CASMTGTGELFF
>TRBD1|-|TRBJ1-1|TRBV7-8
TGTGCCAGCAGCTCTCTTAAGGGGGCCGGCACTGAAGCTTTCTTT
CASSSLKGAGTEAFF
>-|once|TRBJ1-4|TRBV30
TGTGCCTGTTTTCACCGAGCAACTAATGAAAAACTGTTTTTT
CACFHRATNEKLFF
>TRBD1|-|TRBJ1-4|TRBV5-1
TGCGCCAGCAGGAAGACAGGGATTGATGAAAAACTGTTTTTT
CASRKTGIDEKLFF
>TRBD1|-|TRBJ1-3|TRBV5-5
TGTGCCAGCAGCCTGACAGGGGTCGGAAACACCATATATTTT
CASSLTGVGNTIYF
>-|-|TRBJ1-3|TRBV5-1
TGCGCCACCAAAGAGGGTACCAACTCTGGAAACACCATATATTTT
CATKEGTNSGNTIYF
>-|few|TRBJ1-5|TRBV4-2
TGTGCCAGCAGCCAGGCCGCCACAGGGTTCCAGCCCCAGCATTTT
CASSQAATGFQPQHF
>-|-|TRBJ2-2|TRBV5-8
TGTGCCAGCAGCTATGACGGGAGAGTCACCGGGGAGCTGTTTTTT
CASSYDGRVTGELFF
>-|-|TRBJ1-2|TRBV27
TGTGCCAGCAAATCGGGGGTTTATGGCTACACCTTC
CASKSGVYGYTF
>TRBD1|-|TRBJ1-1|TRBV5-4
TGTGCCAGCAGCGTACAGGGGACGAACACTGAAGCTTTCTTT
CASSVQGTNTEAFF
>-|once|TRBJ1-1|TRBV12-2
TGTGCAAGTCGCTTTCCGGGACAGGGTATGAGGAACACTGAAGCTTTCTTT
CASRFPGQGMRNTEAFF
>TRBD1|-|TRBJ1-1|TRBV24-1
TGTGCCACCAGTGAGGCGACAGGGATGAACACTGAAGCTTTCTTT
CATSEATGMNTEAFF
>TRBD1|-|TRBJ1-1|TRBV30
TGTGCCTGGAGTCAGGGGGCGTACACTGAAGCTTTCTTT
CAWSQGAYTEAFF
>-|-|TRBJ2-1|TRBV19
TGTGCCAGTAGTATAGAGGACAGTATTAGCAATGAGCAGTTCTTC
CASSIEDSISNEQFF
>-|-|TRBJ2-1|TRBV29-1
TGCAGCGTTGAAGATCCACTACAGGGTCGGAATGAGCAGTTCTTC
CSVEDPLQGRNEQFF
>TRBD2|-|TRBJ2-1|TRBV2
TGTGCCAGCACGTCCCGTCGACTAGCGGCGAATGAGCAGTTCTTC
CASTSRRLAANEQFF
>TRBD1|-|TRBJ2-2|TRBV9
TGTGCCAGCAGCAAGACAGGGGCGGGCGGGGAGCTGTTTTTT
CASSKTGAGGELFF
>-|-|TRBJ1-2|TRBV29-1
TGCAGCGTTGAGGCAGGGAACTATGGCTACACCTTC
CSVEAGNYGYTF
>TRBD1|once|TRBJ1-1|TRBV6-5
TGTGCCAGCAGGGACAGGGGGCTCACTGAAGCTTTCTTT
CASRDRGLTEAFF
>TRBD1|-|TRBJ1-3|TRBV6-5
TGTGCCAGCAGTTACGGGACAGATCACTCTGGAAACACCATATATTTT
CASSYGTDHSGNTIYF
>TRBD1|-|TRBJ1-5|TRBV19
TGTGCCAGTAGTATAGAGAAAACCGGGACAGGGGAAAGGAGAAATCAGCCCCAGCATTTT
CASSIEKTGTGERRNQPQHF
>-|-|TRBJ1-2|TRBV6-1
TGTGCCAGCAGTGAACAGGCTAACTATGGCTACACCTTC
CASSEQANYGYTF
>-|-|TRBJ2-5|TRBV19
TGTGCCAGTAGTATTGGGCGACAAGAGACCCAGTACTTC
CASSIGRQETQYF
>-|many|TRBJ1-2|TRBV7-2
TGTGCCAGCAGCCCCACAGGGCTGAGCTATGGCTACACCTTC
CASSPTGLSYGYTF
>-|-|TRBJ2-7|TRBV15
TGTGCCACCAGCGCAGGGGCAGCCACCTACGAGCAGTACTTC
CATSAGAATYEQYF
>TRBD2|-|TRBJ2-3|TRBV9
TGTGCCAGCAGTACTCCCTCCGGGGGGGCGACGGATACGCAGTATTTT
CASSTPSGGATDTQYF
>TRBD1|-|TRBJ1-1|TRBV5-1
TGCGCCAGCAGCGTGACCGGGACAGTGAACACTGAAGCTTTCTTT
CASSVTGTVNTEAFF
>-|-|TRBJ1-6|TRBV5-4
TGTGCCAGCAGCTCCGAGGAGTGGGCCCTCCACTTT
CASSSEEWALHF
>TRBD1|-|TRBJ2-7|TRBV19
TGTGCCAGTAGTGAAACAGGGGGAGAGCAGTACTTC
CASSETGGEQYF
>-|-|TRBJ1-4|TRBV7-2
TGTGCCAGCAGCTCAGGGGCTAATGAAAAACTGTTTTTT
CASSSGANEKLFF
>TRBD1|-|TRBJ1-1|TRBV10-1
TGCGCCAGCAGTGACGGACAGGGGGGGACTGAAGCTTTCTTT
CASSDGQGGTEAFF
>-|-|TRBJ2-7|TRBV6-5
TGTGCCAGCAGCTCTATGAGCGCGGCTACCTACGAGCAGTACTTC
CASSSMSAATYEQYF
>-|-|TRBJ2-2|TRBV11-2
TGTGCCAGCAGCTTAGATCTGGCTGTTTACACCGGGGAGCTGTTTTTT
CASSLDLAVYTGELFF